This entry is about one TCR beta chain. This specimen comes from a study of sequential checkpoint blockade in melanoma. Only in-frame clones appear in the TCRdb table, and some are missing; sequencing was by immunoSEQ multiplex PCR. This sample has about 21,000 clones, with 75% to 85% found just once. The germline V gene encodes CDR1 SGHDT and CDR2 YYEEEE. The CDR3 is 13 residues long. Treatment indicated: randomized to nivolumab then ipilimumab (arm A) or the reverse (arm B). V and J are TRBV5-6 and TRBJ2-5, with TRBD1 matching 7 bases. The J call may be in error: the DNA end matches TRBJ2-7 better. The TCR was taken from a human donor with melanoma. The specimen comprised CD8+ T cells sorted from blood (inferred from file names), sampled from a patient given nivolumab and ipilimumab in sequence. DNA for the CDR3: TGTGCCAGCAGCTCCCGGGACAGCTACGAGCAGTACTTC. Protein sequence: CASSSRDSYEQYF.